One sample yielded the 28 T cell receptor beta chains listed below, sequenced in a study of early T cells in non-severe SARS-CoV-2 infection. Using its own MiXCR run on the 5' RACE reads, TCRdb lists one record per CDR3 protein. The sample has around 76,000 distinct CDR3 sequences, 11% seen once. What was sequenced was whole blood. These receptors came from an adult who was a healthcare worker with PCR-confirmed SARS-CoV-2 infection or an uninfected control (not recorded which).

This clonotype showed up many times. The CDR3 DNA follows: TGTGCCTGGAGTGTACGGGGGCTAGAGACCCAGTACTTC. This gives the protein CAWSVRGLETQYF. The chain carries TRBV30 and TRBJ2-5; either TRBD1 or TRBD2 may fit D (6 bases each). The germline V gene has CDR1 GTSNPN and CDR2 SVGIG (reference sequence). V was cut by 0 bases and J by 4 bases, with 9 bases left in between. The CDR3 runs 13 residues.

This clonotype was observed at least ten times. The genes are TRBV6-6 and TRBJ1-2; 10 nucleotides match TRBD1. Germline V CDR1 and CDR2: MNHNY, SVGAGI (reference sequence). The CDR3 has 14 amino acids. The V gene end was trimmed by 5 bases and the J gene end by 7 bases; junction bases not matched to a gene: 7. As DNA, the CDR3 is TGTGCCAGCAGTAAACAAGGGACAGGGGTTGGCTACACCTTC. It codes for CASSKQGTGVGYTF.

The gene calls are TRBV6-2 or TRBV6-3 and TRBJ2-7; possibly TRBD1 or TRBD2 for D (5 bases each). V gave up 0 bases and J gave up 9 bases, with 12 bases separating them. This CDR3 is 13 amino acids long. Germline loops: CDR1 MNHEY, CDR2 SVGEGT. The CDR3 DNA reads as TGTGCCAGCAGTTACTCGAGGGTCCAGGGGCAGTACTTC. This gives the protein CASSYSRVQGQYF.

In its sample, this clonotype was seen many times. DNA for the CDR3: TGTGCCAGCAGCTTAGGGCCGATACATAATTCACCCCTCCACTTT. Translation gives CASSLGPIHNSPLHF. V and J are TRBV7-2 and TRBJ1-6; D unclear. This CDR3 is 15 amino acids long. The V end lost 1 base, the J end lost 5 bases, and 9 bases lay between the germline ends. CDR1 SGHTA and CDR2 FQGNSA come from the germline V gene.

The rearrangement uses TRBV20-1 and TRBJ2-1; TRBD2 aligns across 8 bases. V was clipped by 3 bases and J by 8 bases; unmatched bases: 3. Per the germline V gene, CDR1 is DFQATT and CDR2 is SNEGSKA (reference sequence). The CDR3 is 12 residues long. In DNA, the CDR3 is TGCAGTGCTAGCGGGGGGGCTGATGAGCAGTTCTTC. It yields the protein CSASGGADEQFF.

Only a few counts were recorded for this clonotype. V and J are TRBV6-1 and TRBJ1-1; 11 nucleotides line up with TRBD1. The CDR3 contains 15 residues. The V and J ends lost 6 bases and 3 bases, in that order; junction bases with no gene match: 6. CDR1 and CDR2 (germline): MNHNS, SASEGT. CDR3 sequence reads: CASRPGQGADTEAFF. In DNA, the CDR3 is TGTGCCAGCAGGCCCGGACAGGGGGCGGACACTGAAGCTTTCTTT.

This clonotype was observed a handful of times. The chain combines TRBV5-5 with TRBJ1-5; D is unresolved. V was cut by 0 bases and J by 4 bases, with 8 bases left in between. Germline assignment: CDR1 SGHKS and CDR2 YYEKEE (reference sequence). CDR3 length equals 14 residues. CDR3 sequence reads: CASSLGRSNQPQHF. The CDR3 coding sequence is TGTGCCAGCAGCTTGGGACGGTCAAATCAGCCCCAGCATTTT. The full variable domain, its missing parts supplied by reference TRBV5-5 and TRBJ1-5, is DAGVTQSPTHLIKTRGQQVTLRCSPISGHKSVSWYQQVLGQGPQFIFQYYEKEERGRGNFPDRFSARQFPNYSSELNVNALLLGDSALYLCASSLGRSNQPQHFGDGTRLSIL.

This clonotype appeared many times. CDR3 in amino acids: CASSRVSTDTQYF. The CDR3 nucleotides are TGTGCCAGCAGTCGGGTTAGCACAGATACGCAGTATTTT. This chain links TRBV2 with TRBJ2-3, with D hard to call. V was pared by 5 bases and J by 0 bases, with 6 bases between. The CDR3 has 13 residues. The V gene's germline CDR1 is SNHLY and CDR2 FYNNEI.

This clonotype showed up many times. The chain carries TRBV6-1 and TRBJ2-3; D might be TRBD2 (6 bases). Germline assignment: CDR1 MNHNS and CDR2 SASEGT. The CDR3 consists of 13 residues. Trimming took 10 bases from V and 0 from J, leaving 11 bases between them. CDR3 coding DNA: TGTGCCACCGGGGGACCTAGCACAGATACGCAGTATTTT. Translated, it gives CATGGPSTDTQYF.

In regard to this clonotype: A much larger clone differs by one base, so this may be a read error. V and J are TRBV5-1 and TRBJ2-5, with TRBD2 as a possible D gene (6 bases). The germline V gene encodes CDR1 SGHRS and CDR2 YFSETQ. The CDR3 covers 15 residues. The CDR3 region is CSSSPSTGGQETQYF. The DNA of the CDR3 is TGCTCCAGCAGCCCCTCGACTGGGGGGCAAGAGACCCAGTACTTC.

The table lists this clonotype with many counts. The J gene is TRBJ1-1, the V gene TRBV7-9, with D hard to call. Trimming stripped 1 base from V and 1 base from J, with 4 bases between. Germline CDR1 SEHNR, CDR2 FQNEAQ (reference sequence). The CDR3 is 13 residues long. The CDR3 loop reads CASSLGQNTEAFF. CDR3 DNA: TGTGCCAGCAGCTTAGGGCAGAACACTGAAGCTTTCTTT.

This clonotype was counted between two and nine times. V usage is TRBV12-3 or TRBV12-4 and J usage is TRBJ1-1; D is unresolved. The length of the CDR3 is 11 residues. The V end lost 2 bases, the J end lost 6 bases, and 4 bases lay between the germline ends. The CDR3 is CASSLTPEAFF. The CDR3 DNA is TGTGCCAGCAGTTTAACCCCTGAAGCTTTCTTT.

The CDR3 loop is CASSLAQVGLAGDYEQYF. CDR3 coding DNA: TGTGCCAGCAGTTTAGCGCAAGTAGGGCTAGCGGGGGACTACGAGCAGTACTTC. The chain combines TRBV12-3 or TRBV12-4 with TRBJ2-7; 10 positions match TRBD2. The CDR3 has 18 amino acids. Unmatched junction bases numbered 11, after V lost 0 bases and J lost 3 bases.

This clonotype came up a few times. The chain links TRBV3-1 to TRBJ1-4; no reliable D call. Germline assignment: CDR1 LGHDT and CDR2 YNNKEL (reference sequence). Trimming took off 2 bases at V and 6 bases at J, with 16 bases between the two ends. This CDR3 region has 16 residues. The CDR3 protein is CASSQTRERADEKLFF. CDR3 coding DNA: TGTGCCAGCAGCCAAACCCGTGAGAGGGCGGATGAAAAACTGTTTTTT. The variable domain in full, with the rest retrieved from reference TRBV3-1 and TRBJ1-4, is DTAVSQTPKYLVTQMGNDKSIKCEQNLGHDTMYWYKQDSKKFLKIMFSYNNKELIINETVPNRFSPKSPDKAHLNLHINSLELGDSAVYFCASSQTRERADEKLFFGSGTQLSVL.

V and J are TRBV25-1 and TRBJ2-3; D remains unclear. V was cut by 4 bases and J by 9 bases, with 8 bases left in between. The CDR3 contains 11 residues. Germline V gene lookup returns CDR1 MGHDK and CDR2 SYGVNS. The CDR3 reads CASSAPGTQYF. The DNA for the CDR3 is TGTGCCAGCAGTGCCCCTGGGACGCAGTATTTT.

In this sample, this clonotype turned up many times. V gene TRBV5-1 combines with J gene TRBJ1-1, with D perhaps TRBD1 (6 bases). Trimming shortened V by 6 bases and J by 4 bases, and 16 bases separated the two germline ends. The CDR3 has 14 residues. Germline V gene data show CDR1 as SGHRS and CDR2 as YFSETQ. DNA for the CDR3: TGCGCCAGCACCCCTCCGGGGGCCGTCACTGAAGCTTTCTTT. It yields the protein CASTPPGAVTEAFF.

This clonotype was found a few times. The J gene is TRBJ1-1, the V gene TRBV29-1, with D maybe TRBD1 (5 bases). Trimming took 5 bases from V and 0 from J, leaving 10 bases between them. The CDR3 is 13 amino acids. CDR1 and CDR2 (germline): SQVTM, ANQGSEA. CDR3 sequence (DNA): TGCAGCGTTACGACAGCCGTGAACACTGAAGCTTTCTTT. It yields the protein CSVTTAVNTEAFF. Variable domain in full (rest from reference TRBV29-1 and TRBJ1-1): SAVISQKPSRDICQRGTSLTIQCQVDSQVTMMFWYRQQPGQSLTLIATANQGSEATYESGFVIDKFPISRPNLTFSTLTVSNMSPEDSSIYLCSVTTAVNTEAFFGQGTRLTVV.

This clonotype appeared many times. J is TRBJ1-5 and V is TRBV15; 7 nucleotides match TRBD1. V gave up 0 bases and J gave up 7 bases; unmatched junction bases: 6. In germline, CDR1 is LNHNV, CDR2 YYDKDF (reference sequence). The CDR3 sequence is 15 residues long. DNA of the CDR3: TGTGCCACCAGCAGAGACAGGGGGAAGGGCCAGCCCCAGCATTTT. Protein: CATSRDRGKGQPQHF.

This clonotype has a single count. One junction end does not reproduce the germline sequence, and a read error may be involved. V is TRBV7-6 and J is TRBJ1-6, with D hard to call. This CDR3 contains 13 residues. Germline loops: CDR1 SGHVS, CDR2 FNYEAQ. CDR3 in DNA: TGTGTCAGCAGCCCTGGGCAGAATTCACCCCTCCATTTT. Protein sequence: CVSSPGQNSPLHF.

This clonotype was detected ten times or more. The gene calls are TRBV15 and TRBJ2-7; the match to TRBD1 covers 8 bases. The CDR3 extends over 15 amino acids. Germline-derived CDR1 and CDR2 are LNHNV and YYDKDF (reference sequence). Trimming took 5 bases from V and 1 from J; bases not matched to a gene: 7. CDR3 coding DNA: TGTGCCACCAGCGTAAGTAGGGACAGGTCCTACGAGCAGTACTTC. Its translation: CATSVSRDRSYEQYF. Full variable domain (missing parts from reference TRBV15 and TRBJ2-7): DAMVIQNPRYQVTQFGKPVTLSCSQTLNHNVMYWYQQKSSQAPKLLFHYYDKDFNNEADTPDNFQSRRPNTSFCFLDIRSPGLGDTAMYLCATSVSRDRSYEQYFGPGTRLTVT.

This clonotype was seen only a few times. The gene calls are TRBV12-3 or TRBV12-4 and TRBJ1-2; D unclear. The ends were cut back, 2 bases at V and 1 base at J, with 2 bases in the middle. CDR3 size: 12 residues. The CDR3 loop is CASSLSNYGYTF. For the CDR3, the DNA is TGTGCCAGCAGTTTAAGTAACTATGGCTACACCTTC.

The V call is TRBV4-1, the J call TRBJ2-1; D remains unclear. V gave up 0 bases and J gave up 4 bases, with 16 bases separating them. This CDR3 region has 17 residues. Germline-derived CDR1 and CDR2 are MGHRA and YSYEKL. CDR3 in DNA: TGCGCCAGCAGCCAAGAGGATCCCAGAAACCTTTACAATGAGCAGTTCTTC. Translated: CASSQEDPRNLYNEQFF.

The CDR3 loop reads CSVYTGPEQFF. The CDR3 region has the DNA TGCAGCGTTTACACAGGGCCTGAGCAGTTCTTC. The chain has TRBV29-1 and TRBJ2-1; tentatively, D is TRBD1 (6 bases). V shed 5 bases and J shed 9 bases, with 11 bases lying between them. The length of the CDR3 is 11 residues. The germline V gene encodes CDR1 SQVTM and CDR2 ANQGSEA.

The sample holds many counts of this clonotype. The V and J genes are TRBV9 and TRBJ2-1; 7 bases fit TRBD1. The V segment lost 0 bases and the J segment 0 bases; nucleotides outside the gene matches: 3. Germline CDR1 SGDLS, CDR2 YYNGEE. There are 16 residues in the CDR3. The CDR3 loop is CASSVGTGDSYNEQFF. In DNA form, the CDR3 reads TGTGCCAGCAGCGTAGGAACAGGGGACTCCTACAATGAGCAGTTCTTC.

Ten or more counts support this clonotype. The rearrangement links TRBV6-2 or TRBV6-3 to TRBJ2-1; 10 positions agree with TRBD1. V shed 7 bases, J shed 3 bases, and the junction held 3 bases outside the gene matches. The germline CDR1 and CDR2 sequences are MNHEY and SVGEGT. The CDR3 is made up of 14 amino acids. CDR3 nucleotide sequence: TGTGCCAGCATGGGGACAGGGGACTACAATGAGCAGTTCTTC. Translated: CASMGTGDYNEQFF.

The chain uses TRBV5-1 and TRBJ1-1; the D is unclear. This CDR3 contains 12 residues. The V end was cut by 3 bases, the J end by 4 bases, with 7 bases between. Germline assignment: CDR1 SGHRS and CDR2 YFSETQ. This chain's CDR3 is CASSSPGTEAFF. The CDR3 DNA sequence: TGCGCCAGCAGCTCGCCGGGCACTGAAGCTTTCTTT.

The CDR3 nucleotides read TGCGCCAGCAGCCAAGTCACTGGGAAGACCCAGTACTTC. This sequence encodes CASSQVTGKTQYF. V is TRBV4-1 and J is TRBJ2-5; D uncertain. The germline V gene has CDR1 MGHRA and CDR2 YSYEKL. V was trimmed by 1 base and J by 6 bases, leaving 9 bases between them. This CDR3 has 13 amino acids.

This clonotype was counted many times. V usage is TRBV25-1 and J usage is TRBJ2-5; TRBD1 matches 9 bases. The CDR3 extends over 16 amino acids. Looked up from germline, CDR1 is MGHDK and CDR2 is SYGVNS. V lost 4 bases and J lost 4; bases outside the gene matches: 10. The CDR3 nucleotides read TGTGCCAGCAGTGGCAGGGACAGGGATCCCCGAGAGACCCAGTACTTC. It yields the protein CASSGRDRDPRETQYF. The variable domain in full, with the rest retrieved from reference TRBV25-1 and TRBJ2-5, is EADIYQTPRYLVIGTGKKITLECSQTMGHDKMYWYQQDPGMELHLIHYSYGVNSTEKGDLSSESTVSRIRTEHFPLTLESARPSHTSQYLCASSGRDRDPRETQYFGPGTRLLVL.